This T cell receptor (beta chain) came from a study of shared clonotypes between healthy human individuals. General study findings and limits: Memory subsets generally showed smaller estimated richness than naive subsets did.

The CDR3 length is 12 residues. Germline CDR1 is SGDLS and CDR2 is YYNGEE. Trimming left V 7 bases short and J 4 bases short, with 10 bases between. This clone was recorded only once. Its matching antigen is unknown. Profiled with immunoSEQ multiplex PCR; TCRdb holds only in-frame clones, not every one. The repertoire includes some 1.5 million clones, approximately 98% of them detected once, and roughly 0.42% sits in the top ten. The clonotype comes from a man aged 25-40 years in good health. The sample comprised naive CD4+ T cells sorted from blood. Indicated subset: CD45RA+ positively selected. This rearrangement joins TRBV9 to TRBJ2-3, with D perhaps TRBD2 (5 bases). The CDR3 coding sequence is TGTGCCAGCGCCGCGGACTCAGATACGCAGTATTTT. Translated, it gives CASAADSDTQYF.